This T cell receptor beta chain was profiled in a study of T cells expressing NK-cell markers. At the level of the study: Among the eight sequenced donors, seven tested HCMV-seropositive and one tested seronegative. Whole-study results and caveats: Dominant NKG2C+ clonotypes in about 6 donors made up 1.0-7.0% of CD8+ T cells. In several donors, dominant clonotypes made up about 25-60.1% of CD3+CD56-NKG2C+ cells.

The CDR3 length is 15 residues. TCRdb reprocessed the 5' RACE reads, with one entry per CDR3 protein and no DNA. This sample contains 400,000 or so distinct CDR3 sequences. Worth noting for this clonotype: Its cognate antigen is unknown.

J is TRBJ2-2 and V is TRBV12-3 or TRBV12-4; the D gene TCRdb calls, TRBD1, cannot be checked with no DNA. Sequenced material: blood T cells: a sorted CD56 or NKG2C T cell subset, CD4+ or CD8+ T cells, or bulk PBMC T cells (not recorded which). The TCR was taken from a woman aged 50 to 65 in good health. The CDR3: CASSYTGGQGGELFF.